This is a list of T cell receptor beta chains from one sample in a study of a mutant IDH1 vaccine in newly diagnosed glioma. Here immunoSEQ multiplex PCR was the method, and the copy in TCRdb shows in-frame clones only, minus some. The data hold around 40,000 clones, with more than 60% observed a single time. Their cognate antigens are unknown. Sequenced here: PBMCs, sampled from a glioma patient whose treatment included an IDH1 peptide vaccine. These receptors were obtained from a woman aged 40-49 years with glioma. Some clones in this sample may be carry-over from other donors' samples. Both conserved end residues are part of each CDR3. D genes are given only for firm matches. A row's size may be missing; if present it is once, few, many or a size class.

clone_size	d_call	v_call	j_call	cdr3_nt	cdr3_aa
.	.	TRBV28	TRBJ1-5	TGTGCCACCGACAGTAGCAATCAGCCCCAGCATTTT	CATDSSNQPQHF
.	TRBD1	TRBV7-2	TRBJ1-1	TGTGCCAGCAGCTCGGACAGGAGATACACTGAAGCTTTCTTT	CASSSDRRYTEAFF
.	.	TRBV19	TRBJ2-4	TGTGCCAGTAGAACGGACCAAGGCATTCAGTACTTC	CASRTDQGIQYF
.	TRBD1	TRBV9	TRBJ1-1	TGTGCCAGCAGCGCCGGACAGGGGAGCACTGAAGCTTTCTTT	CASSAGQGSTEAFF
.	TRBD1	TRBV5-5	TRBJ1-5	TGTGCCAGCAGTCCTTTTAGACAGGGCGATCAGCCCCAGCATTTT	CASSPFRQGDQPQHF
few	.	TRBV18	TRBJ1-3	TGTGCCAGCTCACCACCCAACCGCCAGGTATATTTT	CASSPPNRQVYF
.	TRBD1	TRBV5-1	TRBJ2-1	TGCGCCAGCGCTCCGGGACAGGGGGGCGATGAGCAGTTCTTC	CASAPGQGGDEQFF
once	.	TRBV4-2	TRBJ2-7	TGTGCCAGCCTGGGGCGGGACACCGAGCAGTACTTC	CASLGRDTEQYF
.	.	TRBV7-9	TRBJ2-7	TGTGCCAGCAGCTTAGACTCCCAAGTCGGGTACTTC	CASSLDSQVGYF
.	.	TRBV9	TRBJ1-6	TGTGCCAGCAGCGTAGGGCAGGGTAATAATTCACCCCTCCACTTT	CASSVGQGNNSPLHF
.	TRBD1	TRBV27	TRBJ2-7	TGTGCCAGCCGGAGACAGGGTGACCGAATTTCCTACGAGCAGTACTTC	CASRRQGDRISYEQYF
few	.	TRBV2	TRBJ1-1	TGTGCCAGCAGTTCTGAGTCGAACACTGAAGCTTTCTTT	CASSSESNTEAFF
.	.	TRBV7-9	TRBJ2-1	TGTGCCAGCAGCTTAGCGTGGGCGAATGAGCAGTTCTTC	CASSLAWANEQFF
few	.	TRBV18	TRBJ1-5	TGTGCCAGCTCACCACGGCATCGTCAGCCCCAGCATTTT	CASSPRHRQPQHF
.	.	TRBV10-3	TRBJ2-1	TGTGCCATCGGCGTCGGCGAGCGAGAGGGGGATGAGCAGTTCTTC	CAIGVGEREGDEQFF
.	.	TRBV30	TRBJ2-6	TGTGCCTGGAGCGAGGGGGGGGCTGGGGCCAACGTCCTGACTTTC	CAWSEGGAGANVLTF
.	.	TRBV15	TRBJ2-7	TGTGCCACCAGCTACGCTGGGACCCGGAGCGAGCAGTACTTC	CATSYAGTRSEQYF
.	.	TRBV18	TRBJ2-2	TGTGCCAGCTCACCACCGAGGGGGAACACCGGGGAGCTGTTTTTT	CASSPPRGNTGELFF
few	.	TRBV2	TRBJ1-5	TGTGCCTGCCGGCAGGACGGCAATCAGCCCCAGCATTTT	CACRQDGNQPQHF
.	.	TRBV19	TRBJ1-4	TGTGCCAGCAGGGGCCCAACTAATGAAAAACTGTTTTTT	CASRGPTNEKLFF
.	.	TRBV7-3	TRBJ2-1	TGTGCCAGCGGGGGTGGGGGTTCCATGGGTGAGCAGTTCTTC	CASGGGGSMGEQFF
.	.	TRBV28	TRBJ2-4	TGTGCCAGCAGTCCCGACGGGTGGGAGGCGGAAGCCAAAAACATTCAGTACTTC	CASSPDGWEAEAKNIQYF
.	.	TRBV19	TRBJ1-5	TGTGCCAGTAGTATAACAGGCAATCAGCCCCAGCATTTT	CASSITGNQPQHF
few	.	TRBV4-3	TRBJ1-1	TGCGCCAGCAGCTTACTAGGAGGCACTGAAGCTTTCTTT	CASSLLGGTEAFF
.	.	TRBV7-9	TRBJ1-4	TGTGCCAGCAGCTTCGGGTGGGGGGCACCAAAACTGTTTTTT	CASSFGWGAPKLFF
.	TRBD1	TRBV5-8	TRBJ1-6	TGTGCCAGCATCCTGGACAGGGGCTCCTATAATTCACCCCTCCACTTT	CASILDRGSYNSPLHF
.	TRBD2	TRBV13	TRBJ2-7	TGTGCCAGCAGCTTAGTTCCGGGGGGGAGCTCCTACGAGCAGTACTTC	CASSLVPGGSSYEQYF